Sequencing of this T cell receptor beta chain was carried out in a study of T-cell reconstitution after alpha-beta-depleted transplantation in children (dated by TCRdb to the mid-2010s). About the study as a whole: T-cell immune reconstitution after TCRalphabeta/CD19-depleted allogeneic hematopoietic cell transplantation in children was quantitatively tracked in the study by means of TCR repertoire profiling.

This clonotype was found many times. It has no known antigen specificity. No qualities accompany the bases; no much larger clone lies one base away. Receptor amplification or capture employed PCR. Sequencer: Illumina HiSeq 2500. To normalize quantification of the TCRbeta repertoire, the TCR libraries were built with molecular barcoding that relied on unique molecular identifiers. The public reads were reprocessed in TCRdb via fastp at Q25 and MiXCR, keeping in-frame beta chains. Duplicate CDR3 protein sequences are folded into a single record with the most common DNA and genes. This sample comprises 170,000 or so distinct CDR3 sequences, roughly 7.5% of them detected only once. Clones ranked in the top ten supply around 3% of the sample. From the cysteine through the phenylalanine, the CDR3 covers 13 amino acids. The kept DNA is CDR3 alone, 39 bases in frame from the first base. The germline V gene sets CDR1 to MDHEN and CDR2 to SYDVKM. Trimming takes 6 bases from V and 7 bases from J, and the germline ends sit 15 bases apart.

Recombination joined TRBV28 with TRBJ1-2; the best D guess is TRBD1, with 5 bases matching. Source: PBMCs from the stem cell graft donor, taken from the stem cell graft. This clonotype was sampled from a human donor who donated a stem cell graft to a child with Wiskott-Aldrich syndrome. CDR3 sequence: CASSPGTEGGYTF. The DNA reads as follows: TGTGCCAGCAGCCCTGGGACTGAAGGTGGCTACACCTTC.